This paragraph reports one T cell receptor beta chain. The antigen remains unidentified. The data stem from a study of response to subunit inactivated influenza vaccine. General study findings and limits: The authors put forward the suggestion that each seasonal influenza vaccination may bring in only a limited number of new T cells.

The V gene end was trimmed by 4 bases and the J gene end by 3 bases; junction bases not matched to a gene: 5. Germline V lookup: CDR1 SGHNT, CDR2 YYREEE (reference sequence). This CDR3 spans 14 amino acids. TCRdb called the RT-PCR reads again in MiXCR, with one record for every CDR3 protein. The sample lists about half a million distinct CDR3 sequences, 7.5% to 8.5% occurring once. Here the sequenced sample was PBMCs from blood, taken around 2 years after vaccination. V is TRBV5-4 and J is TRBJ2-5, with 8 bases that match TRBD2. The sequence was collected from a man between 50 and 69 years old who received an inactivated influenza vaccine. The CDR3 DNA reads as TGTGCCAGCAGCATAACGACTAGCGAAGAGACCCAGTACTTC. Translated: CASSITTSEETQYF.